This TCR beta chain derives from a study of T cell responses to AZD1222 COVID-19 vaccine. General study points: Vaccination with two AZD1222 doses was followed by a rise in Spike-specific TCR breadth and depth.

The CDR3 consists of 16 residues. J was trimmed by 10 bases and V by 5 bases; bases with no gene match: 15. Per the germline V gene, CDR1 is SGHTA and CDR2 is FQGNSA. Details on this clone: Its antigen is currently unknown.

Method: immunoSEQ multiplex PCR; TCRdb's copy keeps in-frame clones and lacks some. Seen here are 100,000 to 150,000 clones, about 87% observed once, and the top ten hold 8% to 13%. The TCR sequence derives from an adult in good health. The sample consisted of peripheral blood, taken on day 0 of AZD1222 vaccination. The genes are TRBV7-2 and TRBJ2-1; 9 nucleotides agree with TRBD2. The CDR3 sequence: CASSHRWSSGAQEQFF. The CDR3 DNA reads TGTGCCAGCAGCCACCGGTGGTCTAGCGGGGCTCAGGAGCAGTTCTTC.